This T cell receptor (beta chain) was captured by sequencing in a study of Graves' ophthalmopathy and Graves' hyperthyroidism (dated by TCRdb to 2016 to 2018). Regarding the research as a whole: Hyperthyroidism was defined as stable when no progression to ophthalmopathy occurred within 18 months of follow-up. The study used signatures of the TCR beta repertoire to tell Graves' ophthalmopathy apart from Graves' hyperthyroidism and to predict which patients would progress to ophthalmopathy. In total, approximately 140 blood samples were TCR-sequenced: 43 ophthalmopathy, some 80 hyperthyroidism and some 17 hyperthyroidism-to-ophthalmopathy patients. To explore V-J signatures that distinguish ophthalmopathy from hyperthyroidism, a discovery set of more than 90 patients was enrolled, made up of 43 with ophthalmopathy and fewer than 60 with stable hyperthyroidism. An independent validation cohort was composed of around 19 hyperthyroidism patients and 17 patients who later progressed from hyperthyroidism to ophthalmopathy. In several hyperthyroidism patients, the T-cell repertoire of thyroid tissue was compared with the T-cell repertoire of blood. After sampling, hyperthyroidism patients received methimazole starting at 30 mg daily, and ophthalmopathy patients received high-dose intravenous methylprednisolone. Overall results and qualifications from the work: No statistical method was used to set the sample size in advance, and the investigators knew which group each participant was assigned to. The 13-signature model separated ophthalmopathy from stable hyperthyroidism with 85% to 90% sensitivity and approximately 83% specificity in cross-validation, and 80%/75% in the test set. Most expanded thyroid clonotypes with frequency above 0.001 were also detected in blood, suggesting blood repertoires may reflect the thyroid immune response. In validation, the model predicted ophthalmopathy progression with about 71% sensitivity and 72.22% specificity; some 13 predicted patients were CT-confirmed with GO in a median of approximately 6.5 months.

For repertoire sequencing, the TCR beta CDR3 regions were amplified from RNA transcripts. HTBI primers and the Qiagen OneStep RT-PCR kit were used in a first-round RT-PCR, which was followed by a second-round multiplex PCR, size selection and purification. Libraries were sequenced on an Illumina HiSeq2000 using paired-end 100 bp reads. The published analysis was carried out like this. Reads were processed with SOAPnuke, discarding reads with adapters, uncalled bases, mean Phred below 15, or no exact constant-primer or identifier match. COPE v1.2.5 was used to merge the high-quality paired reads. Unique nucleotide sequences were defined as clonotypes and aligned to IMGT TRB V, D and J references using MiTCR v1.1. The analysis was limited to V-J combinations with a frequency above 0.0001, which together covered over 98% of repertoires. For each V-J combination, a TCR clonal expansion and chaos score was defined as F50 clonal expansion divided by the chaos observed in the TCRdist matrix. Features were reduced by Welch's t-statistics and random forest to over 10 V-J combinations, which fed a naive Bayes classifier. The Morisita-Horn index was used to measure how similar the thyroid and blood repertoires were. The raw public reads went through TCRdb reprocessing: fastp at Q25, MiXCR clone calling, in-frame beta chains kept. Rows are unified per CDR3 protein, each entry keeping the most common DNA and genes. These V and J calls originate from TCRdb's pipeline instead of the authors' own analysis. A total of 500,000 to 600,000 distinct CDR3 sequences appear in this sample, 35% to 40% of them only once. The ten largest clones represent about 4.6% of the sample.

Hyperthyroidism patients were newly diagnosed, were aged 18 to 65 years, and had a disease duration under 2 months. Patients with other autoimmune diseases, uncontrolled infections, pregnancy or lactation were excluded from the study. Clinical symptoms, serum thyroxine, TRAb, thyroid ultrasound and orbital computed tomography formed the basis of the diagnosis. Total RNA was extracted using Trizol reagent, and RNA quality was checked on an Agilent 2100 Bioanalyzer. About this clonotype itself: There is no known antigen for this receptor. Base quality data are lacking; no much larger clone is found one base away.

V is reduced by 7 bases and J by 3 bases, leaving a spacing of 7 bases between them. The germline V gene specifies MDHEN as CDR1 and SYDVKM as CDR2. The CDR3 numbers 11 residues from cysteine through phenylalanine. This entry keeps only the CDR3 DNA: 33 bases, framed from base 1. This receptor was obtained from an adult man with Graves' hyperthyroidism. Material for sequencing was peripheral blood or thyroid tissue (not recorded which). This receptor chain uses TRBV28 and TRBJ2-7; no D segment can be confidently identified. The bases are TGTGCCAGCAACACGAACTACGAGCAGTACTTC. The encoded protein is CASNTNYEQYF.